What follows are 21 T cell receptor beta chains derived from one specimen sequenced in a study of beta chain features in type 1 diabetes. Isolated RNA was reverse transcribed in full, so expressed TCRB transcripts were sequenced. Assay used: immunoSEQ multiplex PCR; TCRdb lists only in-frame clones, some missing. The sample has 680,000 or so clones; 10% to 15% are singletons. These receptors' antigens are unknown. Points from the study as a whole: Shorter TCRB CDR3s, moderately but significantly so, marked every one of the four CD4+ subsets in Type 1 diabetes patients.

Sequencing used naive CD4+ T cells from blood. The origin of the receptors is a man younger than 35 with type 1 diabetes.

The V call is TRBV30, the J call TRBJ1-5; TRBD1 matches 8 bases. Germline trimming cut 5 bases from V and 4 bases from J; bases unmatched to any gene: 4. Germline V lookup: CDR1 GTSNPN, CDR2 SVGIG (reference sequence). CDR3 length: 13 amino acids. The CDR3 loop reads CAWDRGNNQPQHF. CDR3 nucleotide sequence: TGTGCCTGGGACAGGGGAAATAATCAGCCCCAGCATTTT.

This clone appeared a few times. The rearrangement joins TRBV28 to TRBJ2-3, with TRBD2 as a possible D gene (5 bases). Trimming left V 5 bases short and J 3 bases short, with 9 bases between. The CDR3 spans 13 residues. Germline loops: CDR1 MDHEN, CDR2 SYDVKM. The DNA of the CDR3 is TGTGCCAGCAGTACCTCGGGAACAGATACGCAGTATTTT. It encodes CASSTSGTDTQYF.

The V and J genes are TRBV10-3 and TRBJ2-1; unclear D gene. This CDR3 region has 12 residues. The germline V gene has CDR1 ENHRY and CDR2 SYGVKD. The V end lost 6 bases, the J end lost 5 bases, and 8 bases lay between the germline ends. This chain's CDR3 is CAIRTDNNEQFF. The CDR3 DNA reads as TGTGCCATCAGGACCGACAACAATGAGCAGTTCTTC.

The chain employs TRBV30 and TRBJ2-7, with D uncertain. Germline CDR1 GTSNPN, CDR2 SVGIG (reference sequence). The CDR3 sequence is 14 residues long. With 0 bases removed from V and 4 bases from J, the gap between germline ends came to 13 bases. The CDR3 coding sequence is TGTGCCTGGAGTGTAGGGTCACCGGTATACGAGCAGTACTTC. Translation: CAWSVGSPVYEQYF.

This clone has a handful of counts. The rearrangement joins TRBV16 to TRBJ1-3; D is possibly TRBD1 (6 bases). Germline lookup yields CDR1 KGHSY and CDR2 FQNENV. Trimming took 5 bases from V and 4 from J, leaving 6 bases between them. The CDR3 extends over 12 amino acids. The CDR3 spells CASSGGGNTIYF. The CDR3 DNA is TGTGCCAGCAGCGGGGGCGGAAACACCATATATTTT.

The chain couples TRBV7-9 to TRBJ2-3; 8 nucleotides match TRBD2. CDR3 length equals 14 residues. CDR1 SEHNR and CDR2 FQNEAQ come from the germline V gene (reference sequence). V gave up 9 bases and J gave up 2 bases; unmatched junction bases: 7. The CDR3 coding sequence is TGTGCCAGGAGTTCAGCGGGGGTCACAGATACGCAGTATTTT. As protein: CARSSAGVTDTQYF.

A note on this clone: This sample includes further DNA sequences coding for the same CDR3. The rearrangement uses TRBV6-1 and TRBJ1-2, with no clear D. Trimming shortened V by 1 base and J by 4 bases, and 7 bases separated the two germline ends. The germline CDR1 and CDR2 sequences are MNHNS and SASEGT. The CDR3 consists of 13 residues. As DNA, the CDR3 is TGTGCCAGCAGTGAAGATGGGTTCTATGGCTACACCTTC. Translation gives CASSEDGFYGYTF.

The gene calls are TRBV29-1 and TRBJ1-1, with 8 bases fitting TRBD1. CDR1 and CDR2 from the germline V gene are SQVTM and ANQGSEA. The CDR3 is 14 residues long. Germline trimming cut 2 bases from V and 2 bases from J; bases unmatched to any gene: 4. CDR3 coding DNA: TGCAGCGTTGAACAGACAGGGGTAAACACTGAAGCTTTCTTT. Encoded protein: CSVEQTGVNTEAFF.

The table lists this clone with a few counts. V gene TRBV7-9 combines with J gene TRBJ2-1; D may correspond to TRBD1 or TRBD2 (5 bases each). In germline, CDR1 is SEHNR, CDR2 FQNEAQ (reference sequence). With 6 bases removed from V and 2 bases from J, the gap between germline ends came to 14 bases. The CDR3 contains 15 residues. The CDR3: CASSPPGRTYNEQFF. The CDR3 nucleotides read TGTGCCAGCAGTCCCCCGGGACGGACCTACAATGAGCAGTTCTTC.

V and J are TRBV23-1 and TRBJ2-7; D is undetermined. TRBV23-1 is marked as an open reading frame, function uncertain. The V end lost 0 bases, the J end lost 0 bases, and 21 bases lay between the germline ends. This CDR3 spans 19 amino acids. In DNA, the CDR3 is TGCGCCAGCAGTCAATCTGTCAGCATTATTAAACTCTCCTCCTACGAGCAGTACTTC. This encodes CASSQSVSIIKLSSYEQYF.

The CDR3 region has the DNA TGTGCCAGCAGCTCCTTTATTCGGGGGCAGTTCTTC. Translation gives CASSSFIRGQFF. The chain joins TRBV7-8 to TRBJ2-1; D is perhaps TRBD2 (5 bases). The germline V gene has CDR1 SGHVS and CDR2 FQNEAQ. Trimming pared 4 bases from V and 12 bases from J, leaving 13 bases between. The CDR3 is made up of 12 amino acids.

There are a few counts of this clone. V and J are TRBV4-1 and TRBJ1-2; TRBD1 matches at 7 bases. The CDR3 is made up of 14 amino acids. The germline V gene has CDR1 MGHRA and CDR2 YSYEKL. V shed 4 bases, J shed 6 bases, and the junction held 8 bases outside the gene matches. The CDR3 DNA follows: TGCGCCAGCAGCCCCGGGACAGCCCGCCATGGCTACACCTTC. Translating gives CASSPGTARHGYTF.

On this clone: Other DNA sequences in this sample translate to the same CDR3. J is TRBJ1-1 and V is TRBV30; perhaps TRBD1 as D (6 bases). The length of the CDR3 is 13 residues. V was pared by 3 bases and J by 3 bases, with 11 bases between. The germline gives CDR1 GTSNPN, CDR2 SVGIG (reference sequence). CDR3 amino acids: CAWSIQGDTEAFF. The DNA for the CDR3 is TGTGCCTGGAGCATACAGGGAGACACTGAAGCTTTCTTT.

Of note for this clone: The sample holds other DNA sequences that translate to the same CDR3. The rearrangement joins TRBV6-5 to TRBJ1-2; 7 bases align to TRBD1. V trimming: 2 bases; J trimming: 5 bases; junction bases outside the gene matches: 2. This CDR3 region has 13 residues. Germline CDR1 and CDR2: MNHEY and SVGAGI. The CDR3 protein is CASSYSRGYGYTF. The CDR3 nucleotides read TGTGCCAGCAGTTACAGCAGGGGGTATGGCTACACCTTC.

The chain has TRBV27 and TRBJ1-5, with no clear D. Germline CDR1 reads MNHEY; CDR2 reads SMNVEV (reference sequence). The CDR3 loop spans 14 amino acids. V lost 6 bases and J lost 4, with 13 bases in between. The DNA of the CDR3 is TGTGCCAGCAGCCGCGGGGTCTCTAATCAGCCCCAGCATTTT. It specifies CASSRGVSNQPQHF.

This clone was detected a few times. Written as DNA, the CDR3 is TGTGCCATCAGTGAGTCACAGGGGCCGGAAAAACTGTTTTTT. It specifies CAISESQGPEKLFF. The rearrangement uses TRBV10-3 and TRBJ1-4; the match to TRBD1 covers 7 bases. The CDR3 length is 14 residues. With V trimmed by 0 bases and J by 8 bases, 3 bases remained unmatched. Germline V gene data show CDR1 as ENHRY and CDR2 as SYGVKD.

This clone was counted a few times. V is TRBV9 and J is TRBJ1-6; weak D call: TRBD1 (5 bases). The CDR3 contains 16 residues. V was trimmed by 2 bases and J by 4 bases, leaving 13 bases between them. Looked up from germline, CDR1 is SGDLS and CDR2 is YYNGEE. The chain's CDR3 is CASSVTGGKYNSPLHF. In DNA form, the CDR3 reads TGTGCCAGCAGCGTCACGGGGGGAAAGTATAATTCACCCCTCCACTTT.

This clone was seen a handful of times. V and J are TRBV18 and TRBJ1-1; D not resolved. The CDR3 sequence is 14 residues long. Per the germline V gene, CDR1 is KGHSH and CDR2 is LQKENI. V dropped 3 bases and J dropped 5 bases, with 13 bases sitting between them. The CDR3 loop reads CASSPSMGKTEAFF. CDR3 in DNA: TGTGCCAGCTCACCGAGTATGGGGAAAACTGAAGCTTTCTTT. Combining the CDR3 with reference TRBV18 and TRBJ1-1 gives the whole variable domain NAGVMQNPRHLVRRRGQEARLRCSPMKGHSHVYWYRQLPEEGLKFMVYLQKENIIDESGMPKERFSAEFPKEGPSILRIQQVVRGDSAAYFCASSPSMGKTEAFFGQGTRLTVV.

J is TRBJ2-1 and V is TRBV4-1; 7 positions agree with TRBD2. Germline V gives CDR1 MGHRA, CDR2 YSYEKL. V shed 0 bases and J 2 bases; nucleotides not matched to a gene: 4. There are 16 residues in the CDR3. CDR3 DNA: TGCGCCAGCAGCCAAGATTCGGGGGGAACCTACAATGAGCAGTTCTTC. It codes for CASSQDSGGTYNEQFF.

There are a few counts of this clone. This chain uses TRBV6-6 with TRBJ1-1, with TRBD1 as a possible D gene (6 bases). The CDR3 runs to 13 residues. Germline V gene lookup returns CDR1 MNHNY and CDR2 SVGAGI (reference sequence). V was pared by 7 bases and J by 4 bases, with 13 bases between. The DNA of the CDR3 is TGTGCCAGCAAAGGGGGGTGGAGCACTGAAGCTTTCTTT. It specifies CASKGGWSTEAFF.

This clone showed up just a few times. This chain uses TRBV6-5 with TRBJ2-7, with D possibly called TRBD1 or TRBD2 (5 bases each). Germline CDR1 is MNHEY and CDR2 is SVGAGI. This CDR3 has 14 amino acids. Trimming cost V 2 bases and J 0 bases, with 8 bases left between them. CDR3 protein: CASSYGDRSYEQYF. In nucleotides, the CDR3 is TGTGCCAGCAGTTACGGGGACCGCTCCTACGAGCAGTACTTC.